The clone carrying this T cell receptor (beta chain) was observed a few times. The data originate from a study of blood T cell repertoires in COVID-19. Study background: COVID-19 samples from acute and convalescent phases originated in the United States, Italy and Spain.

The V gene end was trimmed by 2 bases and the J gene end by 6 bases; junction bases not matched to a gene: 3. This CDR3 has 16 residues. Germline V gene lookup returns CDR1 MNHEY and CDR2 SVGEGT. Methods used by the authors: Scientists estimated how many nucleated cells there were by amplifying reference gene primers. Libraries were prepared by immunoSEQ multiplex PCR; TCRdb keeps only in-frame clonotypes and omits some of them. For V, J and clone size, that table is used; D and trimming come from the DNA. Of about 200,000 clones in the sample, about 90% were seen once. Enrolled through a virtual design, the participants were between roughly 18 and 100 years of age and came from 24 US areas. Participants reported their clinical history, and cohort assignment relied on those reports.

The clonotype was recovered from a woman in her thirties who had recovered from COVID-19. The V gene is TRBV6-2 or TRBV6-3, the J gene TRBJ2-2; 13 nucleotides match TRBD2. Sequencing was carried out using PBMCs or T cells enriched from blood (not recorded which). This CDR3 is CASSYGLAGAPGELFF. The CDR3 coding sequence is TGTGCCAGCAGTTACGGACTAGCGGGAGCCCCCGGGGAGCTGTTTTTT.